The 27 T cell receptor beta chains below all came from one sample that was sequenced in a study of T-cell memory formation after mild COVID-19. TCRdb re-derived calls from the 5' RACE reads in MiXCR, one entry per CDR3 protein. The sample lists about 320,000 distinct CDR3 sequences; 13% to 15% were seen once. The sequencing sample was made of PBMCs or a T cell subset sorted from them (not recorded which). These receptors all stem from a man aged 18 to 29 who had mild COVID-19 (a few samples of this study predate the infection). Cell type and time point are not known.

J is TRBJ2-5 and V is TRBV20-1; TRBD1 matches at 7 bases. CDR1 DFQATT and CDR2 SNEGSKA come from the germline V gene (reference sequence). This CDR3 region has 13 residues. V shed 0 bases and J 6 bases; nucleotides not matched to a gene: 4. The CDR3 loop reads CSAREGGLKTQYF. The CDR3 nucleotides are TGCAGTGCTAGAGAAGGGGGCCTGAAGACCCAGTACTTC.

The J gene is TRBJ1-1, the V gene TRBV7-9; 10 bases match TRBD1. Germline V gene lookup returns CDR1 SEHNR and CDR2 FQNEAQ (reference sequence). The CDR3 length is 14 residues. The V gene end was trimmed by 4 bases and the J gene end by 5 bases; junction bases not matched to a gene: 4. The CDR3 DNA follows: TGTGCCAGCAGCTGGACAGGGGGTTTGACTGAAGCTTTCTTT. Its protein is CASSWTGGLTEAFF.

The gene calls are TRBV7-6 and TRBJ1-2; 8 nucleotides match TRBD1. The CDR3 has 16 amino acids. Germline CDR1 SGHVS, CDR2 FNYEAQ. V shed 5 bases, J shed 5 bases, and the junction held 13 bases outside the gene matches. CDR3 amino acids: CASSPISLDREYGYTF. CDR3 nucleotides: TGTGCCAGCAGCCCCATATCCCTGGACAGGGAGTATGGCTACACCTTC.

In its sample, this clonotype was seen a few times. This rearrangement joins TRBV7-3 to TRBJ2-1, with TRBD2 matching 11 bases. CDR1 is SGHTA, CDR2 FQGTGA, per germline. The V segment lost 2 bases and the J segment 7 bases; nucleotides outside the gene matches: 4. This CDR3 has 15 amino acids. The CDR3 reads CASSLGTSGGNEQFF. The CDR3 DNA sequence: TGTGCCAGCAGCTTAGGCACTAGCGGGGGTAATGAGCAGTTCTTC.

A few counts support this clonotype. This chain links TRBV7-2 with TRBJ1-5; 8 nucleotides line up with TRBD1. The germline V gene has CDR1 SGHTA and CDR2 FQGNSA. Unmatched junction bases numbered 7, after V lost 2 bases and J lost 1 base. This CDR3 region has 17 residues. CDR3 amino acids: CASSLSQGAWSNQPQHF. The CDR3 DNA reads TGTGCCAGCAGCTTATCCCAGGGGGCTTGGAGCAATCAGCCCCAGCATTTT.

This chain links TRBV7-8 with TRBJ1-1; D remains unclear. The CDR3 runs to 12 residues. Trimming removed 5 bases at V and 7 bases at J, with 11 bases between. Germline V CDR1 and CDR2: SGHVS, FQNEAQ. This chain's CDR3 is CASSPAGGEAFF. The CDR3, as DNA: TGTGCCAGCAGCCCGGCGGGCGGTGAAGCTTTCTTT.

The rearrangement links TRBV7-9 to TRBJ1-2, with a possible D match to TRBD1 (5 bases). V shed 1 base and J shed 4 bases, with 13 bases lying between them. CDR3 length: 15 amino acids. The germline CDR1 and CDR2 sequences are SEHNR and FQNEAQ (reference sequence). The CDR3 bases are TGTGCCAGCAGCTTAGGTGGGGCCAGTATCTATGGCTACACCTTC. Its protein product is CASSLGGASIYGYTF.

In this sample, this clonotype turned up a few times. The V call is TRBV7-3, the J call TRBJ2-7; maybe TRBD1 (6 bases). From germline, CDR1 is SGHTA and CDR2 FQGTGA. There are 14 residues in the CDR3. Trimming left V 3 bases short and J 4 bases short, with 13 bases between. CDR3 sequence (DNA): TGTGCCAGCAGCTTGGGCAGGGGTGGTTACGAGCAGTACTTC. This codes for CASSLGRGGYEQYF.

V usage is TRBV7-2 and J usage is TRBJ1-5, with 7 bases identical to TRBD1. V lost 0 bases and J lost 7; bases outside the gene matches: 12. Germline values: CDR1 SGHTA, CDR2 FQGNSA. The CDR3 spans 17 residues. The DNA of the CDR3 is TGTGCCAGCAGCTTAGCGTCAGGAGGGGGCTTTAGGCAGCCCCAGCATTTT. Its protein product is CASSLASGGGFRQPQHF.

This clonotype has at least ten counts. The V call is TRBV10-3, the J call TRBJ2-1; D is perhaps TRBD2 (5 bases). The CDR3 is 16 amino acids. Germline V gene sequence: CDR1 ENHRY, CDR2 SYGVKD. Deletions cut 4 bases from V and 0 bases from J, with 13 bases between. CDR3 DNA: TGTGCCATCAGTGTAACGGGGTCTGACTCCTACAATGAGCAGTTCTTC. As protein: CAISVTGSDSYNEQFF.

The V call is TRBV13, the J call TRBJ2-2, with a possible D match to TRBD1 (5 bases). CDR3 size: 14 residues. The germline CDR1 and CDR2 sequences are PRHDT and FYEKMQ (reference sequence). Trimming left V 6 bases short and J 3 bases short, with 11 bases between. CDR3 coding DNA: TGTGCCAGCAGACGGCAGGGTGACACCGGGGAGCTGTTTTTT. This sequence encodes CASRRQGDTGELFF. The full variable domain, in which reference TRBV13 and TRBJ2-2 provide the parts outside the CDR3, is AAGVIQSPRHLIKEKRETATLKCYPIPRHDTVYWYQQGPGQDPQFLISFYEKMQSDKGSIPDRFSAQQFSDYHSELNMSSLELGDSALYFCASRRQGDTGELFFGEGSRLTVL.

The rearrangement links TRBV7-3 to TRBJ2-2; D unclear. The CDR3 runs to 15 residues. V lost 3 bases and J lost 3, with 11 bases in between. Germline V CDR1 and CDR2: SGHTA, FQGTGA. In DNA, the CDR3 is TGTGCCAGCAGCTTTCAAGGGTTGTACACCGGGGAGCTGTTTTTT. Protein: CASSFQGLYTGELFF.

The rearrangement links TRBV4-3 to TRBJ2-3; 7 bases align to TRBD2. Germline values: CDR1 LGHNA, CDR2 YSLEER. Trimming cost V 3 bases and J 6 bases; bases outside gene matches: 12. This CDR3 comprises 16 residues. The CDR3 region is CASSHLERGIGDTQYF. In DNA, the CDR3 is TGCGCCAGCAGCCATCTGGAGCGGGGAATAGGGGATACGCAGTATTTT.

This clonotype has only a few counts. The J gene is TRBJ2-2, the V gene TRBV12-3 or TRBV12-4, with 7 bases matching TRBD1. This CDR3 is 15 amino acids long. V was pared by 4 bases and J by 1 base, with 3 bases of the junction left unmatched. The CDR3 DNA follows: TGTGCCAGCAGTTCCAGGGACAGGAACACCGGGGAGCTGTTTTTT. Translation gives CASSSRDRNTGELFF.

The V call is TRBV5-1, the J call TRBJ2-7; D perhaps matches TRBD2 (6 bases). The CDR3 is 14 amino acids. The ends were cut back, 5 bases at V and 4 bases at J, with 16 bases in the middle. Germline V gives CDR1 SGHRS, CDR2 YFSETQ. The CDR3 region is CASRDLGGRYEQYF. Written as DNA, the CDR3 is TGCGCCAGCAGGGATCTCGGGGGAAGGTACGAGCAGTACTTC.

The rearrangement links TRBV24-1 to TRBJ2-7, with D tentatively TRBD1 or TRBD2 (5 bases each). V was shortened by 3 bases and J by 12 bases, with 11 bases between the two germline ends. The CDR3 spans 11 residues. Germline lookup yields CDR1 KGHDR and CDR2 SFDVKD. CDR3 coding DNA: TGTGCCACCAGTGATGGGGACCGTTGGTACTTC. Translation: CATSDGDRWYF.

The chain employs TRBV28 and TRBJ1-4; 8 nucleotides agree with TRBD1. J lost 4 bases, V lost 3 bases, and 7 bases had no gene match. Per germline, CDR1 MDHEN and CDR2 SYDVKM. CDR3 length equals 16 residues. As DNA, the CDR3 is TGTGCCAGCAGTTTTGGGGACAGGAGAGTTAATGAAAAACTGTTTTTT. It translates to CASSFGDRRVNEKLFF.

This clonotype has only a few counts. The chain couples TRBV9 to TRBJ2-3; 7 bases are a match to TRBD1. Germline values: CDR1 SGDLS, CDR2 YYNGEE. V lost 3 bases and J lost 6; bases outside the gene matches: 10. The CDR3 runs 15 residues. The CDR3 region is CASSAQGRGPDTQYF. The CDR3 bases are TGTGCCAGCAGCGCCCAAGGAAGGGGGCCCGATACGCAGTATTTT.

V usage is TRBV15 and J usage is TRBJ2-5; the D is unclear. Trimming pared 6 bases from V and 5 bases from J, leaving 10 bases between. CDR3 size: 12 residues. Germline assignment: CDR1 LNHNV and CDR2 YYDKDF (reference sequence). The CDR3 DNA is TGTGCCACCAGTTTAGCCGCCGAGACCCAGTACTTC. This sequence encodes CATSLAAETQYF.

This clonotype has at least ten counts. The CDR3 bases are TGCGCCAGCAGGGGCCGGGGGGCGAACACTGAAGCTTTCTTT. Amino acid sequence: CASRGRGANTEAFF. This rearrangement joins TRBV5-1 to TRBJ1-1, with D possibly matching TRBD1 (6 bases). Germline V gives CDR1 SGHRS, CDR2 YFSETQ. This CDR3 has 14 amino acids. V was clipped by 5 bases and J by 1 base, with 12 bases between them.

The V gene is TRBV27, the J gene TRBJ2-3; possible D gene TRBD2, 7 bases. The germline gives CDR1 MNHEY, CDR2 SMNVEV (reference sequence). The ends were cut back, 7 bases at V and 9 bases at J, with 14 bases in the middle. The CDR3 sequence is 12 residues long. In nucleotides, the CDR3 is TGTGCCAGCAAGGGGGGGCCGGGGACGCAGTATTTT. Amino acids: CASKGGPGTQYF.

This clonotype was detected a few times. The chain is built from TRBV24-1 and TRBJ1-2; TRBD1 might be the D (5 bases). With 1 base removed from V and 3 bases from J, the gap between germline ends came to 11 bases. The germline V gene has CDR1 KGHDR and CDR2 SFDVKD. The CDR3 loop spans 15 amino acids. DNA of the CDR3: TGTGCCACCAGTGATTTATCCGGGGGGGACTATGGCTACACCTTC. It encodes CATSDLSGGDYGYTF.

This clonotype was picked up a small number of times. The chain combines TRBV28 with TRBJ2-1; TRBD1 is a possible D gene (5 bases). Germline V gives CDR1 MDHEN, CDR2 SYDVKM. Trimming stripped 3 bases from V and 3 bases from J, with 9 bases between. CDR3 length equals 14 residues. As DNA, the CDR3 is TGTGCCAGCAGTTTTCAGGGTGTCTACAATGAGCAGTTCTTC. It specifies CASSFQGVYNEQFF.

The V and J genes are TRBV29-1 and TRBJ1-1; D is uncertain. Deletions cut 0 bases from V and 6 bases from J, with 8 bases between. The CDR3 sequence is 12 residues long. The germline CDR1 and CDR2 sequences are SQVTM and ANQGSEA. The DNA of the CDR3 is TGCAGCGTTGAAGATAACGCGTCTGAAGCTTTCTTT. The encoded protein is CSVEDNASEAFF.

In its sample, this clonotype was seen a few times. This chain's CDR3 is CASSFNQGAGETQYF. The CDR3 nucleotides are TGTGCCAGCAGTTTTAATCAGGGGGCGGGAGAGACCCAGTACTTC. This chain connects TRBV12-3 or TRBV12-4 to TRBJ2-5; TRBD1 matches 8 bases. The CDR3 sequence is 15 residues long. V shed 3 bases and J 4 bases; nucleotides not matched to a gene: 7.

In this sample, this clonotype turned up a few times. This chain links TRBV10-2 with TRBJ2-2, with 9 bases aligning to TRBD2. The length of the CDR3 is 16 residues. Germline CDR1 reads WSHSY; CDR2 reads SAAADI. The junction had 4 bases not matched to a gene; V was cut back by 4 bases and J by 1 base. The CDR3 bases are TGCGCCAGCAGTGGACGGACTAGCGAGAACACCGGGGAGCTGTTTTTT. Protein sequence: CASSGRTSENTGELFF.

This clonotype has more than one count but fewer than ten. This sequence joins TRBV28 and TRBJ1-5; a possible D gene is TRBD1 (6 bases). The CDR3 runs to 14 residues. Trimming left V 5 bases short and J 5 bases short, with 13 bases between. The germline V gene encodes CDR1 MDHEN and CDR2 SYDVKM. CDR3 loop: CASSGGTIDQPQHF. CDR3 sequence (DNA): TGTGCCAGCAGTGGGGGGACAATAGATCAGCCCCAGCATTTT.